This T cell receptor beta chain was recorded in a study of T cell responses to AZD1222 COVID-19 vaccine. Trimming shortened V by 2 bases and J by 6 bases, and 14 bases separated the two germline ends. The germline V gene encodes CDR1 PRHDT and CDR2 FYEKMQ (reference sequence). This CDR3 region has 15 residues. In this sample, this clone turned up once. Profiling relied on immunoSEQ multiplex PCR, and the TCRdb table lists in-frame clones only, not all of them. The sample consists of about 150,000 clones, 75% to 95% of them appearing once. The source is an adult who received the AZD1222 COVID-19 vaccine. Source: peripheral blood, taken 28 days after the second AZD1222 dose. The rearrangement joins TRBV13 to TRBJ2-1; D is perhaps TRBD1 or TRBD2 (5 bases each). The CDR3 here is CASSLRGRSPNEQFF. The CDR3 DNA is TGTGCCAGCAGCTTACGGGGCCGATCTCCCAATGAGCAGTTCTTC.